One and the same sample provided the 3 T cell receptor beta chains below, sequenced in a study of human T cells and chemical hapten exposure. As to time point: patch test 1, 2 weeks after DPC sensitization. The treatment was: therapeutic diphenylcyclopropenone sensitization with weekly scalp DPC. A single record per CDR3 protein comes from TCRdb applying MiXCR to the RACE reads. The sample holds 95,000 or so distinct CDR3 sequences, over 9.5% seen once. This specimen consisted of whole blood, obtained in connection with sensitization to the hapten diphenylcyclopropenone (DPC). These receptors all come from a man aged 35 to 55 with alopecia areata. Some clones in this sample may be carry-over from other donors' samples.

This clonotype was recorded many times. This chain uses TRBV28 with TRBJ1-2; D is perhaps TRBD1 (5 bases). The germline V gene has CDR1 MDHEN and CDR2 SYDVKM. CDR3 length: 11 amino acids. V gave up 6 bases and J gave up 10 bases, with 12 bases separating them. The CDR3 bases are TGTGCCAGCAGCTACCAGGGTTACTACACCTTC. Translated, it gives CASSYQGYYTF.

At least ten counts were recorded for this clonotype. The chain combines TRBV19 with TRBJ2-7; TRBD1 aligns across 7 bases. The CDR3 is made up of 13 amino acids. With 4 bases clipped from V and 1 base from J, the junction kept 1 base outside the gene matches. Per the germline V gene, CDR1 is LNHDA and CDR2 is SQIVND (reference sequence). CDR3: CASSKQGSYEQYV. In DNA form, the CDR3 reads TGTGCCAGTAGTAAACAGGGGTCCTACGAGCAGTACGTC.

DNA for the CDR3: TGTGCCAGCAGCTTGGAACGCGGGAGATCCCCCCATACGCAGTATTTT. Its translation: CASSLERGRSPHTQYF. The genes are TRBV7-3 and TRBJ2-3; 7 bases fit TRBD2. Germline V gene data show CDR1 as SGHTA and CDR2 as FQGTGA. This CDR3 is 16 amino acids long. V lost 3 bases and J lost 7; bases outside the gene matches: 13.